This TCR beta chain was recovered during a study of T-cell reconstitution after alpha-beta-depleted transplantation in children. The study's findings and limits: T-cell numbers and diversity one year post-transplant derived largely from freshly generated T cells.

It was with unique molecular identifiers that the TCRbeta library was prepared. TCRdb reprocessed the PCR reads via MiXCR and lists one record per CDR3 protein. Among around 210,000 distinct CDR3 sequences listed, 6.6% were seen once. The CDR3 length is 13 residues. Germline CDR1 and CDR2: SGHRS and YFSETQ. V was shortened by 2 bases and J by 9 bases, with 14 bases between the two germline ends. At least ten counts were recorded for this clonotype. Antigen specificity is unknown. The J gene is TRBJ1-1, the V gene TRBV5-1; possibly TRBD1 for D (6 bases). The sequences come from PBMCs, collected before TCRalphabeta/CD19-depleted stem cell transplant. The receptor's source is a boy younger than 10 with acute lymphoblastic leukemia, due to receive a stem cell transplant. The CDR3 nucleotides are TGCGCCAGCAGCTTTGGAGGGGGGATTCAAGCTTTCTTT. This codes for CASSFGGGIQAFF.